Listed here are 27 T cell receptor beta chains from one sample, sequenced in a study of a mutant IDH1 vaccine in newly diagnosed glioma. What these receptors recognize is not known. Some clones are missing from TCRdb's copy, which holds only in-frame ones; the method was immunoSEQ multiplex PCR. Seen here are 25,000 to 35,000 clones, around 82% observed once, and the top ten hold around 30%. Time point here: week 47, end of study. It was 300 ug of mutant IDH1 20-mer peptide that made up each vaccine dose, given with topical imiquimod. This material consisted of PBMCs, taken from a glioma patient whose treatment included an IDH1 peptide vaccine. The receptor set was obtained from a man aged 25-45 years with glioma.

The rearrangement uses TRBV5-1 and TRBJ2-7, with 11 bases lining up with TRBD1. The CDR3 has 14 residues. With V trimmed by 4 bases and J by 6 bases, 6 bases remained unmatched. CDR1 and CDR2 from the germline V gene are SGHRS and YFSETQ. The chain's CDR3 is CASSPGGQGGEQYF. The CDR3 DNA reads TGCGCCAGCAGCCCGGGGGGACAGGGGGGCGAGCAGTACTTC.

The chain is built from TRBV5-1 and TRBJ1-3; D is possibly TRBD1 (6 bases). The ends were cut back, 4 bases at V and 8 bases at J, with 10 bases in the middle. Germline values: CDR1 SGHRS, CDR2 YFSETQ. This CDR3 spans 12 amino acids. The CDR3 DNA follows: TGCGCCAGCAGCCTACAGGGACACACCATATATTTT. Its translation is CASSLQGHTIYF.

The chain carries TRBV5-1 and TRBJ2-5; D remains ambiguous. V gave up 0 bases and J gave up 4 bases, with 7 bases separating them. Looked up from germline, CDR1 is SGHRS and CDR2 is YFSETQ. This CDR3 contains 13 residues. The CDR3 bases are TGCGCCAGCAGCTTGGCCCCCAGAGAGACCCAGTACTTC. Residues: CASSLAPRETQYF. The full variable domain, rest sourced from reference TRBV5-1 and TRBJ2-5, is KAGVTQTPRYLIKTRGQQVTLSCSPISGHRSVSWYQQTPGQGLQFLFEYFSETQRNKGNFPGRFSGRQFSNSRSEMNVSTLELGDSALYLCASSLAPRETQYFGPGTRLLVL.

This chain joins TRBV6-1 and TRBJ2-2; D gene uncertain. This CDR3 contains 13 residues. Germline values: CDR1 MNHNS, CDR2 SASEGT. The CDR3 region has the DNA TGTGTCGCAGCAAAAGATAGGATCGGGGAGCTGTTTTTT. As protein: CVAAKDRIGELFF.

The rearrangement uses TRBV5-1 and TRBJ2-2; maybe TRBD2 (6 bases). Trimming took off 2 bases at V and 7 bases at J, with 9 bases between the two ends. This CDR3 has 13 residues. Germline V gene sequence: CDR1 SGHRS, CDR2 YFSETQ. The CDR3 bases are TGCGCCAGCAGCTTTGACGGGGGCGGGGAGCTGTTTTTT. Protein product: CASSFDGGGELFF.

J is TRBJ1-2 and V is TRBV9; D not resolved. The V and J ends lost 0 bases and 8 bases respectively, with 23 bases between them. The CDR3 consists of 17 residues. Looked up from germline, CDR1 is SGDLS and CDR2 is YYNGEE. The CDR3 sequence is CASSVAYEFGGLLGYTF. The CDR3 DNA sequence: TGTGCCAGCAGCGTAGCTTATGAGTTCGGCGGTTTACTCGGCTACACCTTC.

This sequence joins TRBV27 and TRBJ2-1, with 10 nucleotides matching TRBD1. Germline V gives CDR1 MNHEY, CDR2 SMNVEV (reference sequence). V trimming: 4 bases; J trimming: 9 bases; junction bases outside the gene matches: 9. The CDR3 sequence is 15 residues long. CDR3 nucleotide sequence: TGTGCCAGCAGTTCTCAACCGGGACAGGGGTTTGAGCAGTTCTTC. Protein: CASSSQPGQGFEQFF.

This chain links TRBV11-1 with TRBJ2-5; 10 bases align to TRBD1. Germline CDR1 and CDR2: SGHAT and FQDESV (reference sequence). The CDR3 loop spans 15 amino acids. With V trimmed by 4 bases and J by 8 bases, 10 bases remained unmatched. The CDR3 sequence: CASSSGQGVRVTQYF. The DNA for the CDR3 is TGTGCCAGCAGCTCCGGACAGGGGGTCCGTGTTACCCAGTACTTC.

This clone was observed once. V usage is TRBV6-1 and J usage is TRBJ2-5; TRBD2 matches at 8 bases. In germline, CDR1 is MNHNS, CDR2 SASEGT. The V segment lost 3 bases and the J segment 5 bases; nucleotides outside the gene matches: 17. The CDR3 has 18 residues. The CDR3 reads CASSDNRARLASGETQYF. The CDR3 nucleotides read TGTGCCAGCAGTGATAACAGGGCCAGGCTGGCTAGCGGGGAGACCCAGTACTTC.

This clone has just one count. The V gene is TRBV19, the J gene TRBJ2-7; TRBD1 aligns across 7 bases. The CDR3 has 15 amino acids. Germline assignment: CDR1 LNHDA and CDR2 SQIVND (reference sequence). J lost 3 bases, V lost 5 bases, and 10 bases had no gene match. The CDR3, as DNA: TGTGCCAGTAGTCTACAGGGGCGTAATCTCTACGAGCAGTACTTC. Its protein is CASSLQGRNLYEQYF.

This sequence joins TRBV19 and TRBJ1-5; 7 positions match TRBD1. V shed 5 bases and J 2 bases; nucleotides not matched to a gene: 9. Germline V gives CDR1 LNHDA, CDR2 SQIVND (reference sequence). The CDR3 consists of 16 residues. CDR3 amino acids: CASSPRTGGGNQPQHF. The CDR3 DNA sequence: TGTGCCAGTAGTCCCCGGACAGGCGGGGGCAATCAGCCCCAGCATTTT.

The rearrangement links TRBV5-6 to TRBJ2-7, with TRBD1 identical over 9 bases. CDR1 and CDR2 from the germline V gene are SGHDT and YYEEEE. CDR3 length: 15 residues. Trimming at V came to 4 bases and at J to 3 bases, leaving 8 bases not matched to a gene. CDR3 residues: CASSGFGTGHYEQYF. In DNA form, the CDR3 reads TGTGCCAGCAGCGGTTTCGGGACAGGGCACTACGAGCAGTACTTC.

The CDR3 DNA is TGTGCCAGCTCGAACCACAGACCGAACACTGAAGCTTTCTTT. As protein: CASSNHRPNTEAFF. This chain joins TRBV27 and TRBJ1-1; D gene unclear. V was cut by 8 bases and J by 1 base, with 14 bases left in between. This CDR3 spans 14 amino acids. Germline CDR1 and CDR2: MNHEY and SMNVEV (reference sequence).

V and J are TRBV9 and TRBJ2-2, with D maybe TRBD1 (6 bases). The CDR3 runs to 16 residues. Trimming cost V 4 bases and J 2 bases, with 15 bases left between them. The germline V gene has CDR1 SGDLS and CDR2 YYNGEE. The CDR3 spells CASSPRGQFNTGELFF. The DNA of the CDR3 is TGTGCCAGCAGCCCCCGAGGACAGTTCAACACCGGGGAGCTGTTTTTT. Full variable domain (remainder filled in from reference TRBV9 and TRBJ2-2): DSGVTQTPKHLITATGQRVTLRCSPRSGDLSVYWYQQSLDQGLQFLIQYYNGEERAKGNILERFSAQQFPDLHSELNLSSLELGDSALYFCASSPRGQFNTGELFFGEGSRLTVL.

The sample holds a few counts of this clone. The chain has TRBV6-5 and TRBJ2-2; weak D call: TRBD2 (5 bases). Trimming stripped 10 bases from V and 4 bases from J, with 16 bases between. This CDR3 region has 14 residues. From germline, CDR1 is MNHEY and CDR2 SVGAGI. This chain's CDR3 is CATGLVGSTGELFF. The CDR3 bases are TGTGCCACGGGCTTGGTGGGGAGCACCGGGGAGCTGTTTTTT.

This clone appeared once. The chain joins TRBV4-1 to TRBJ2-7; D is possibly TRBD2 (6 bases). CDR3 length equals 17 residues. V lost 0 bases and J 2 bases, leaving 17 bases between the germline ends. Germline V gene sequence: CDR1 MGHRA, CDR2 YSYEKL. The CDR3 loop is CASSQDIGAGQTYEQYF. CDR3 DNA sequence: TGCGCCAGCAGCCAAGATATCGGGGCGGGGCAAACCTACGAGCAGTACTTC.

The rearrangement joins TRBV5-1 to TRBJ2-1; D remains ambiguous. CDR3 length: 14 residues. In germline, CDR1 is SGHRS, CDR2 YFSETQ. V shed 0 bases and J shed 9 bases, with 13 bases lying between them. CDR3 loop: CASSLDASDSEQFF. The CDR3 DNA reads as TGCGCCAGCAGCTTGGATGCATCCGATAGTGAGCAGTTCTTC.

The rearrangement uses TRBV7-8 and TRBJ1-5, with a tentative D call TRBD1 (6 bases). Per the germline V gene, CDR1 is SGHVS and CDR2 is FQNEAQ. Trimming removed 6 bases from V and 3 bases from J, with 9 bases in between. The length of the CDR3 is 13 residues. The DNA of the CDR3 is TGTGCCAGCAGTGGACAGCCCAATCAGCCCCAGCATTTT. Translated, it gives CASSGQPNQPQHF.

This sequence joins TRBV7-7 and TRBJ2-7; D is unresolved. CDR1 and CDR2 from the germline V gene are SSHAT and FNYEAQ (reference sequence). V was pared by 5 bases and J by 0 bases, with 11 bases between. The CDR3 runs 14 residues. The CDR3 coding sequence is TGTGCCAGCAGCCCCACGTCAAGCTCCTACGAGCAGTACTTC. It is translated as CASSPTSSSYEQYF.

The chain has TRBV15 and TRBJ1-6, with D uncertain. CDR1 is LNHNV and CDR2 is YYDKDF in the germline V gene (reference sequence). The CDR3 totals 12 residues. V was trimmed by 3 bases and J by 8 bases, leaving 5 bases between them. The CDR3 protein is CATSSPYSPLHF. The DNA for the CDR3 is TGTGCCACCAGCAGTCCGTATTCACCCCTCCACTTT.

The CDR3 DNA is TGTGCCAGCAGCTTAGGGCTAGCGGGCGAGCAGTACTTC. Translated, it gives CASSLGLAGEQYF. The J gene is TRBJ2-7, the V gene TRBV7-3; 8 nucleotides agree with TRBD2. J was trimmed by 6 bases and V by 2 bases; bases with no gene match: 3. Per the germline V gene, CDR1 is SGHTA and CDR2 is FQGTGA. CDR3 length: 13 residues.

The chain carries TRBV5-1 and TRBJ2-7; D not certain. CDR3 size: 14 residues. The germline CDR1 and CDR2 sequences are SGHRS and YFSETQ. V was pared by 4 bases and J by 5 bases, with 16 bases between. The CDR3: CASSRQRVGDEQYF. CDR3 DNA sequence: TGCGCCAGCAGCCGGCAACGGGTAGGTGACGAGCAGTACTTC.

The rearrangement links TRBV6-4 to TRBJ1-1, with D unresolved. CDR3 length: 14 amino acids. Germline CDR1 reads MRHNA; CDR2 reads SNTAGT. Trimming removed 6 bases from V and 2 bases from J, with 13 bases in between. CDR3 amino acids: CASRPGEPNTEAFF. The CDR3 region has the DNA TGTGCCAGCAGGCCAGGAGAACCAAACACTGAAGCTTTCTTT.

This rearrangement joins TRBV5-6 to TRBJ2-7; unclear D gene. The CDR3 totals 14 residues. Trimming took 2 bases from V and 4 from J, leaving 13 bases between them. The germline CDR1 and CDR2 sequences are SGHDT and YYEEEE. CDR3 residues: CASSFRSEIYEQYF. As DNA, the CDR3 is TGTGCCAGCAGCTTTCGGTCAGAGATATACGAGCAGTACTTC.

The chain recombines TRBV5-1 with TRBJ2-5, with TRBD2 as a possible D gene (5 bases). The CDR3 has 15 residues. Germline V lookup: CDR1 SGHRS, CDR2 YFSETQ. Deletions cut 0 bases from V and 0 bases from J, with 9 bases between. The CDR3 is CASSLASGNQETQYF. The DNA of the CDR3 is TGCGCCAGCAGCTTGGCCAGCGGAAACCAAGAGACCCAGTACTTC.

The V gene is TRBV4-1, the J gene TRBJ1-4; D unresolved. Germline V gives CDR1 MGHRA, CDR2 YSYEKL. The CDR3 has 14 residues. The V gene lost 2 bases and the J gene lost 6 bases, with 10 bases spanning the gap. CDR3 nucleotides: TGCGCCAGCAGCCAAAGGGAAGGATATGAAAAACTGTTTTTT. It encodes CASSQREGYEKLFF.

The rearrangement joins TRBV19 to TRBJ2-1; D is perhaps TRBD2 (8 bases). CDR3 length: 15 residues. CDR1 is LNHDA and CDR2 is SQIVND in the germline V gene (reference sequence). Trimming left V 6 bases short and J 6 bases short, with 18 bases between. The chain's CDR3 is CASRGQRGSANEQFF. In nucleotides, the CDR3 is TGTGCCAGTAGGGGACAGCGGGGGTCTGCCAATGAGCAGTTCTTC.